This T cell receptor beta chain derives from a study of cytomegalovirus exposure and HLA in healthy donors. Primers included in the PCR were 60 Vbeta and 13 Jbeta primers. Sequencing was performed with immunoSEQ multiplex PCR; in TCRdb, only in-frame clones are kept and a portion is missing. In the table there are 65,000 to 90,000 clones, over 60% of which are singletons. V was cut by 3 bases and J by 0 bases, with 9 bases left in between. Per the germline V gene, CDR1 is LNHDA and CDR2 is SQIVND (reference sequence). The CDR3 totals 15 residues. Whole-study findings and limits: The authors considered a cluster of highly shared sequence variants likely to be a sequencing artifact. Per a prior analysis, the majority of TCR beta V segments were productive roughly 87% or roughly 30% of the time.

As for this clone: No antigen is known for it.

This sequence was found in a man aged 60 to 69 in good health and CMV-seronegative. The chain has TRBV19 and TRBJ1-5; TRBD1 might be the D (5 bases). Sequenced: PBMCs. This CDR3 reads CASSIGGGSNQPQHF. CDR3 nucleotide sequence: TGTGCCAGTAGTATCGGGGGAGGTAGCAATCAGCCCCAGCATTTT. Based on the CDR3 plus reference TRBV19 and TRBJ1-5, the full variable domain is DGGITQSPKYLFRKEGQNVTLSCEQNLNHDAMYWYRQDPGQGLRLIYYSQIVNDFQKGDIAEGYSVSREKKESFPLTVTSAQKNPTAFYLCASSIGGGSNQPQHFGDGTRLSIL.